Shown below are 18 T cell receptor beta chains from a single sample sequenced in a study of shared clonotypes between healthy human individuals. Terminally differentiated effector memory CD45RA+ cells were left out of the naive CD8 fraction, which was CD45RO-negative and positively selected for CCR7. Only in-frame clones appear in the TCRdb table, and some are missing; sequencing was by immunoSEQ multiplex PCR. Among about 2.2 million clones, roughly 95% were seen once, and the ten largest hold about 1.7%. Sample: naive CD8+ T cells from PBMCs. These receptors came from a man in his late teens or twenties in good health. Some clones in this sample may be carry-over from other donors' samples.

The chain recombines TRBV6-5 with TRBJ1-2; D remains ambiguous. Germline V lookup: CDR1 MNHEY, CDR2 SVGAGI. Trimming removed 6 bases from V and 4 bases from J, with 9 bases in between. This CDR3 comprises 12 residues. The CDR3 DNA is TGTGCCAGCAGCCCAGACATCTATGGCTACACCTTC. Protein: CASSPDIYGYTF.

The chain uses TRBV11-1 and TRBJ2-7; 10 bases line up with TRBD1. Germline V CDR1 and CDR2: SGHAT, FQDESV (reference sequence). The V segment lost 5 bases and the J segment 2 bases; nucleotides outside the gene matches: 6. This CDR3 has 15 amino acids. CDR3 DNA: TGTGCCAGCAGCGACCGACAGGGGGCCCCCTACGAGCAGTACTTC. Amino acid sequence: CASSDRQGAPYEQYF.

This chain joins TRBV25-1 and TRBJ2-1, with D possibly TRBD2 on 6 matching bases. Trimming removed 10 bases from V and 7 bases from J, with 20 bases in between. This CDR3 contains 14 residues. CDR1 and CDR2 (germline): MGHDK, SYGVNS. The CDR3 DNA is TGTGCCATCGGACCCAGCGAGGCGGGGAATGAGCAGTTCTTC. Translation gives CAIGPSEAGNEQFF.

The gene calls are TRBV7-8 and TRBJ1-2; TRBD1 aligns across 7 bases. V gave up 5 bases and J gave up 0 bases; unmatched junction bases: 6. The germline gives CDR1 SGHVS, CDR2 FQNEAQ. The CDR3 is 15 residues long. The chain's CDR3 is CASSDLTGTNYGYTF. The DNA for the CDR3 is TGTGCCAGCAGCGACCTGACAGGGACTAACTATGGCTACACCTTC.

The V call is TRBV28, the J call TRBJ1-1; D not resolved. CDR3 size: 13 residues. Germline V gives CDR1 MDHEN, CDR2 SYDVKM. The V end lost 7 bases, the J end lost 6 bases, and 15 bases lay between the germline ends. The CDR3 protein is CASTLRTLAEAFF. CDR3 DNA sequence: TGTGCCAGCACCCTGCGGACTTTGGCTGAAGCTTTCTTT.

V usage is TRBV5-4 and J usage is TRBJ2-7, with D perhaps TRBD2 (5 bases). Germline values: CDR1 SGHNT, CDR2 YYREEE (reference sequence). The CDR3 totals 12 residues. The V end was cut by 4 bases, the J end by 3 bases, with 8 bases between. The DNA for the CDR3 is TGTGCCAGCAGCGACGGGATCTACGAGCAGTACTTC. Amino acids: CASSDGIYEQYF.

The V call is TRBV27, the J call TRBJ2-1; maybe TRBD1 (6 bases). The germline V and J ends were trimmed by 6 bases and 0 bases, with 15 bases remaining between them. This CDR3 region has 16 residues. CDR1 is MNHEY, CDR2 SMNVEV, per germline (reference sequence). The CDR3 coding sequence is TGTGCCAGCAGACCCGGGACAATGAGCTCCTACAATGAGCAGTTCTTC. It yields the protein CASRPGTMSSYNEQFF.

The J gene is TRBJ2-5, the V gene TRBV15, with no clear D. Deletions cut 1 base from V and 3 bases from J, with 3 bases between. This CDR3 contains 12 residues. The germline V gene encodes CDR1 LNHNV and CDR2 YYDKDF (reference sequence). CDR3 sequence (DNA): TGTGCCACCAGCAGAGTAAAAGAGACCCAGTACTTC. This sequence encodes CATSRVKETQYF.

Details on this clone: Different DNA sequences within this sample yield the same CDR3. This rearrangement joins TRBV7-9 to TRBJ2-1, with 10 bases matching TRBD2. CDR1 is SEHNR, CDR2 FQNEAQ, per germline (reference sequence). The CDR3 sequence is 15 residues long. V trimming: 6 bases; J trimming: 2 bases; junction bases outside the gene matches: 4. The CDR3 sequence is CASSPSGRAYNEQFF. For the CDR3, the DNA is TGTGCCAGCAGTCCTAGCGGGAGAGCCTACAATGAGCAGTTCTTC.

The gene calls are TRBV11-2 and TRBJ2-1, with D possibly matching TRBD1 (6 bases). The CDR3 spans 14 residues. The germline V gene encodes CDR1 SGHAT and CDR2 FQNNGV. V gave up 5 bases and J gave up 5 bases, with 13 bases separating them. The CDR3 sequence: CASSPRTANNEQFF. The CDR3 nucleotides are TGTGCCAGCAGCCCCCGGACAGCGAACAATGAGCAGTTCTTC.

As regards this clone: Other DNA sequences of this sample code for an identical CDR3. V and J are TRBV19 and TRBJ2-6, with D unclear. Germline V CDR1 and CDR2: LNHDA, SQIVND (reference sequence). CDR3 length: 15 residues. Trimming stripped 1 base from V and 1 base from J, with 5 bases between. CDR3 residues: CASSIGLSGANVLTF. DNA of the CDR3: TGTGCCAGTAGTATAGGACTGTCTGGGGCCAACGTCCTGACTTTC. The whole variable domain, filled in from reference TRBV19 and TRBJ2-6, reads DGGITQSPKYLFRKEGQNVTLSCEQNLNHDAMYWYRQDPGQGLRLIYYSQIVNDFQKGDIAEGYSVSREKKESFPLTVTSAQKNPTAFYLCASSIGLSGANVLTFGAGSRLTVL.

The chain carries TRBV5-4 and TRBJ2-1, with 7 positions matching TRBD1. The V segment lost 4 bases and the J segment 4 bases; nucleotides outside the gene matches: 11. The CDR3 runs to 16 residues. CDR1 and CDR2 (germline): SGHNT, YYREEE (reference sequence). CDR3 bases: TGTGCCAGCAGCCCCGCAGGGGGTACGGTTTACAATGAGCAGTTCTTC. Translation: CASSPAGGTVYNEQFF. Using reference TRBV5-4 and TRBJ2-1 for the parts outside the CDR3, the full variable domain is ETGVTQSPTHLIKTRGQQVTLRCSSQSGHNTVSWYQQALGQGPQFIFQYYREEENGRGNFPPRFSGLQFPNYSSELNVNALELDDSALYLCASSPAGGTVYNEQFFGPGTRLTVL.

The rearrangement uses TRBV5-1 and TRBJ1-1; no clear D gene. CDR1 and CDR2 from the germline V gene are SGHRS and YFSETQ. The ends were cut back, 5 bases at V and 7 bases at J, with 12 bases in the middle. The CDR3 totals 12 residues. The CDR3 DNA reads TGCGCCAGCAGTTTTAGAGTGGGTGAAGCTTTCTTT. This encodes CASSFRVGEAFF.

The V call is TRBV7-9, the J call TRBJ2-7; D perhaps matches TRBD1 (5 bases). V was pared by 3 bases and J by 2 bases, with 14 bases between. Germline CDR1 is SEHNR and CDR2 is FQNEAQ (reference sequence). The CDR3 has 15 residues. This CDR3 is CASSFGQAPPYEQYF. DNA for the CDR3: TGTGCCAGCAGCTTCGGACAAGCGCCGCCCTACGAGCAGTACTTC. Filled out from reference TRBV7-9 and TRBJ2-7, the complete variable domain reads DTGVSQNPRHKITKRGQNVTFRCDPISEHNRLYWYRQTLGQGPEFLTYFQNEAQLEKSRLLSDRFSAERPKGSFSTLEIQRTEQGDSAMYLCASSFGQAPPYEQYFGPGTRLTVT.

The rearrangement links TRBV9 to TRBJ2-7, with 11 positions matching TRBD1. The J segment lost 0 bases and the V segment lost 4 bases, leaving 3 bases of the junction unmatched. Germline CDR1 SGDLS, CDR2 YYNGEE. The CDR3 contains 15 residues. CDR3 protein: CASSFGTGGSYEQYF. DNA for the CDR3: TGTGCCAGCAGCTTCGGGACAGGGGGCTCCTACGAGCAGTACTTC.

This chain joins TRBV11-2 and TRBJ2-7; 10 nucleotides agree with TRBD2. The CDR3 spans 16 residues. The V segment lost 5 bases and the J segment 2 bases; nucleotides outside the gene matches: 9. Germline V gene sequence: CDR1 SGHAT, CDR2 FQNNGV. In nucleotides, the CDR3 is TGTGCCAGCAGCCCCTGGACTAGCGGTTCCGCCTACGAGCAGTACTTC. Translation gives CASSPWTSGSAYEQYF. The full variable domain, completed using reference TRBV11-2 and TRBJ2-7, is EAGVAQSPRYKIIEKRQSVAFWCNPISGHATLYWYQQILGQGPKLLIQFQNNGVVDDSQLPKDRFSAERLKGVDSTLKIQPAKLEDSAVYLCASSPWTSGSAYEQYFGPGTRLTVT.

This chain uses TRBV11-2 with TRBJ2-2; no clear D gene. This CDR3 is built from 14 residues. Deletions cut 3 bases from V and 6 bases from J, with 11 bases between. Germline CDR1 reads SGHAT; CDR2 reads FQNNGV. The CDR3 DNA sequence: TGTGCCAGCAGCTTGCTATTGATTTCCGGGGAGCTGTTTTTT. Translating it yields CASSLLLISGELFF.

V and J are TRBV27 and TRBJ2-2; the D gene is possibly TRBD2 (6 bases). Germline V CDR1 and CDR2: MNHEY, SMNVEV (reference sequence). CDR3 size: 17 residues. V dropped 0 bases and J dropped 6 bases, with 17 bases sitting between them. The CDR3 region has the DNA TGTGCCAGCAGTTTATCGAATGGGCTAGCTAGCGCCGGGGAGCTGTTTTTT. Translating gives CASSLSNGLASAGELFF.